Following are 8 T cell receptor beta chains from one sample sequenced in a study of PD-1 blockade in mismatch repair-deficient tumors. Libraries were prepared by immunoSEQ multiplex PCR; TCRdb keeps only in-frame clonotypes and omits some of them. The sample yields tens of thousands of clones, approximately 80% seen once. The sample was PBMCs, taken 6 weeks after starting pembrolizumab. The source is an adult with mismatch repair-deficient cancer.

This clone has only a few counts. V is TRBV5-1 and J is TRBJ2-7; D possibly corresponds to TRBD2 (5 bases). This CDR3 region has 13 residues. Germline V lookup: CDR1 SGHRS, CDR2 YFSETQ. Trimming took 4 bases from V and 7 from J, leaving 15 bases between them. Here the CDR3 DNA reads TGCGCCAGCAGCCAGCGGCCTCCTGAAGAGCAGTACTTC. This sequence encodes CASSQRPPEEQYF.

The genes are TRBV5-5 and TRBJ1-5, with D maybe TRBD1 (5 bases). The V end lost 2 bases, the J end lost 0 bases, and 9 bases lay between the germline ends. CDR1 and CDR2 (germline): SGHKS, YYEKEE (reference sequence). CDR3 size: 15 residues. The CDR3 DNA follows: TGTGCCAGCAGCTTAGGGGAAAATAGCAATCAGCCCCAGCATTTT. This gives the protein CASSLGENSNQPQHF.

This chain uses TRBV7-2 with TRBJ1-2; TRBD1 is a possible D gene (6 bases). CDR3 length: 15 amino acids. Per germline, CDR1 SGHTA and CDR2 FQGNSA. V was cut by 1 base and J by 4 bases, with 13 bases left in between. CDR3 in amino acids: CASSLGSGGVYGYTF. The CDR3 DNA follows: TGTGCCAGCAGCTTAGGTAGCGGGGGCGTCTATGGCTACACCTTC.

The CDR3 region is CASSFTGQETQYF. The CDR3 DNA follows: TGTGCCAGCAGTTTCACGGGGCAAGAGACCCAGTACTTC. The J gene is TRBJ2-5, the V gene TRBV27; a possible D gene is TRBD2 (5 bases). The V end lost 3 bases, the J end lost 2 bases, and 7 bases lay between the germline ends. From germline, CDR1 is MNHEY and CDR2 SMNVEV (reference sequence). This CDR3 has 13 residues.

This clone occurred a few times. The chain carries TRBV6-1 and TRBJ1-5; D is unresolved. V shed 4 bases and J shed 4 bases, with 8 bases lying between them. Looked up from germline, CDR1 is MNHNS and CDR2 is SASEGT. The CDR3 totals 13 residues. The CDR3, as DNA: TGTGCCAGCAGTGCTCACTTTAATCAGCCCCAGCATTTT. Protein sequence: CASSAHFNQPQHF.

The chain carries TRBV6-5 and TRBJ1-1; 9 nucleotides line up with TRBD1. Looked up from germline, CDR1 is MNHEY and CDR2 is SVGAGI. CDR3 size: 15 residues. The trim removed 0 bases at V and 9 bases at J, leaving 8 bases unmatched. CDR3 amino acids: CASSYSGTGSRQAFF. The CDR3 nucleotides read TGTGCCAGCAGTTACTCGGGGACAGGGAGTCGGCAAGCTTTCTTT.

This clone was recorded only once. V is TRBV6-1 and J is TRBJ2-1, with a possible D match to TRBD2 (5 bases). Germline CDR1 is MNHNS and CDR2 is SASEGT. The CDR3 sequence is 16 residues long. The V end was cut by 2 bases, the J end by 4 bases, with 15 bases between. The CDR3 reads CASSEKRGSGYNEQFF. The CDR3 bases are TGTGCCAGCAGTGAAAAACGCGGGTCCGGTTACAATGAGCAGTTCTTC.

This chain links TRBV5-4 with TRBJ2-1; 9 positions agree with TRBD2. The germline V gene encodes CDR1 SGHNT and CDR2 YYREEE (reference sequence). V gave up 2 bases and J gave up 15 bases; unmatched junction bases: 15. There are 15 residues in the CDR3. The CDR3 coding sequence is TGTGCCAGCAGCTTAGAGCGCCCCCCCGGGACTAGCACGTTCTTC. This translates into CASSLERPPGTSTFF.